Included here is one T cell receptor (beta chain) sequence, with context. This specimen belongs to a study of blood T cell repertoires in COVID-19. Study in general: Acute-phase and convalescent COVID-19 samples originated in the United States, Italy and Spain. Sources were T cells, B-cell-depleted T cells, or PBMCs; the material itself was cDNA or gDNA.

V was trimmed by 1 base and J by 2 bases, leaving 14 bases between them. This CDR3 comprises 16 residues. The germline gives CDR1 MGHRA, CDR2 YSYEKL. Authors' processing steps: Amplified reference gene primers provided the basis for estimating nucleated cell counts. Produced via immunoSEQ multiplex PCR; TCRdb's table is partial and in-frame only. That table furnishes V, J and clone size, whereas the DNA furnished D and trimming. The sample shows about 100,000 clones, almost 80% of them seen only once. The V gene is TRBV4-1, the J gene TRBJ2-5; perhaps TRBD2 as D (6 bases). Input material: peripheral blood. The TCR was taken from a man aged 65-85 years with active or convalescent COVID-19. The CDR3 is CASSQVGGRAQETQYF. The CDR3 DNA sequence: TGCGCCAGCAGCCAAGTCGGGGGTCGGGCACAAGAGACCCAGTACTTC.